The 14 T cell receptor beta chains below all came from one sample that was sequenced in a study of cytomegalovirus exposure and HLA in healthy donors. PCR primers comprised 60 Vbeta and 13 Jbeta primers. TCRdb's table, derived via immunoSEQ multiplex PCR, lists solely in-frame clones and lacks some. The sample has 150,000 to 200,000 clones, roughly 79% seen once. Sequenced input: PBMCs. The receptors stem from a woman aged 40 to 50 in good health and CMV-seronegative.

The CDR3, as DNA: TGTGCCAGCGGCCCGGGGGGCGGAGAAAACAATGAGCAGTTCTTC. This translates into CASGPGGGENNEQFF. The chain uses TRBV21-1 and TRBJ2-1; the D call of TRBD2 is as the table states it, not checked on the DNA. TRBV21-1 is described as a pseudogene. The CDR3 is made up of 15 amino acids.

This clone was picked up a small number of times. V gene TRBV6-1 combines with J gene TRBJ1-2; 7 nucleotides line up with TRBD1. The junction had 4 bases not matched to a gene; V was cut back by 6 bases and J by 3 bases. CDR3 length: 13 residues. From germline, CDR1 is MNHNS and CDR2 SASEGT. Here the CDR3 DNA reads TGTGCCAGCAGCCCGGGGACAGACTATGGCTACACCTTC. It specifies CASSPGTDYGYTF.

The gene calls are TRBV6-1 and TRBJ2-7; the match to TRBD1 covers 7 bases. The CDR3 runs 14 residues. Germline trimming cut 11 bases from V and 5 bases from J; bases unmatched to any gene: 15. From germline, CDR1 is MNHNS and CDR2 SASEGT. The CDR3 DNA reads TGTGCCGGGAACAGGGGAATAGCGTTAAACGAGCAGTACTTC. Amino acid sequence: CAGNRGIALNEQYF.

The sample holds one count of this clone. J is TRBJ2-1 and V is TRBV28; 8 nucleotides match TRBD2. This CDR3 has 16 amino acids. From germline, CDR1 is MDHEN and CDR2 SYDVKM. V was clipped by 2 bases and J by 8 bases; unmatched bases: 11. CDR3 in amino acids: CASSLTAGAGEDEQFF. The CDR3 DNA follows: TGTGCCAGCAGTTTAACAGCTGGAGCGGGAGAAGATGAGCAGTTCTTC.

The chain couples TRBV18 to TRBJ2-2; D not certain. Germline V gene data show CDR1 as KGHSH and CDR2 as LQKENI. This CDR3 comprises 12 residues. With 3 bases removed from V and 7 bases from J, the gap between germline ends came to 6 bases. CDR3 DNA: TGTGCCAGCTCACCCGTGAGCGGGGAGCTGTTTTTT. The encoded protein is CASSPVSGELFF.

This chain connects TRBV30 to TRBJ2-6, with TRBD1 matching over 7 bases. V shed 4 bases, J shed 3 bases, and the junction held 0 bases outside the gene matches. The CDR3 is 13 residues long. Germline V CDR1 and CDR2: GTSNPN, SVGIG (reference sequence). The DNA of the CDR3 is TGTGCCTGGAACAGGGGTGGGGCCAACGTCCTGACTTTC. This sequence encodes CAWNRGGANVLTF.

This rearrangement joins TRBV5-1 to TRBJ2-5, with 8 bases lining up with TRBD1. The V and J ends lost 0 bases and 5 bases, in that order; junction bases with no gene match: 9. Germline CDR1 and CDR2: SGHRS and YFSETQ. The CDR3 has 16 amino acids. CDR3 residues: CASSLVSRQGQETQYF. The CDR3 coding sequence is TGCGCCAGCAGCTTGGTGTCCCGACAGGGGCAGGAGACCCAGTACTTC.

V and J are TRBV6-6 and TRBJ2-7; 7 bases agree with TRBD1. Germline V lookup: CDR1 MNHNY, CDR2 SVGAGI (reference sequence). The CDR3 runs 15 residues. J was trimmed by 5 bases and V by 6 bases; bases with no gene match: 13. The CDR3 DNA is TGTGCCAGCAGCCTTACCGGGACAGCCCTCGACGAGCAGTACTTC. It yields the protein CASSLTGTALDEQYF.

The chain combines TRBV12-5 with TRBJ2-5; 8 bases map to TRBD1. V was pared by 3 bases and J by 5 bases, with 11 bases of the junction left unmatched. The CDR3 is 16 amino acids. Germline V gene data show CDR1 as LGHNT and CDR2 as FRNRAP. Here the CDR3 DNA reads TGTGCTAGTGGTTTCGGGACAGGCGGTCTGTCGGAGACCCAGTACTTC. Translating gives CASGFGTGGLSETQYF.

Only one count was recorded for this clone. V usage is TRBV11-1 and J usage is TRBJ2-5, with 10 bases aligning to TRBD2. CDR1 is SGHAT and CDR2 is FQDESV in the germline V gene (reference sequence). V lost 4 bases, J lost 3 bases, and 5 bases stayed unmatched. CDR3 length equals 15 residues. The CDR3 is CASSSSGRREETQYF. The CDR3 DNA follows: TGTGCCAGCAGCTCTAGCGGGAGAAGGGAAGAGACCCAGTACTTC.

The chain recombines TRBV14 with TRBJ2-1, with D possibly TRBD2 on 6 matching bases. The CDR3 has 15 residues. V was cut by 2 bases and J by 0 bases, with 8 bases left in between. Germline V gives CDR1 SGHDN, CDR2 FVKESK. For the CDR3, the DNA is TGTGCCAGCAGCCAACCGCGGGGCTCCTACAATGAGCAGTTCTTC. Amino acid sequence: CASSQPRGSYNEQFF.

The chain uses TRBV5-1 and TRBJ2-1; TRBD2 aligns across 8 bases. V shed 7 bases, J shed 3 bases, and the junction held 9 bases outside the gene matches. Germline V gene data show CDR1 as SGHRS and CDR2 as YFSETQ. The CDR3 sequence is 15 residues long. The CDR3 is CASPPLAGLYNEQFF. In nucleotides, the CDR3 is TGCGCCAGCCCCCCCCTAGCGGGCCTCTACAATGAGCAGTTCTTC.

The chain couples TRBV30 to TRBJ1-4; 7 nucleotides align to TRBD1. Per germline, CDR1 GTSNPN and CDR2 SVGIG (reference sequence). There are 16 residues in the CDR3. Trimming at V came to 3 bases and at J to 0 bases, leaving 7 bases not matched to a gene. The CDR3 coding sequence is TGTGCCTGGAGCGCCTCCACAGGGGCAACTAATGAAAAACTGTTTTTT. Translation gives CAWSASTGATNEKLFF.

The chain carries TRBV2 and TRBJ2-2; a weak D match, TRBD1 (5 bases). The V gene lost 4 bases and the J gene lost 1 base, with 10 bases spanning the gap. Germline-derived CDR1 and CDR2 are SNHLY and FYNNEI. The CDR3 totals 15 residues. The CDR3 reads CASSGQRLNTGELFF. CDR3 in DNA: TGTGCCAGCAGTGGACAGCGCCTGAACACCGGGGAGCTGTTTTTT.